This entry lists 18 T cell receptor beta chains sequenced from one sample in a study of shared clonotypes between healthy human individuals. Measured with immunoSEQ multiplex PCR; TCRdb has only the in-frame clones, and not every one. The repertoire holds around 750,000 clones, with roughly 70% as singletons. The sequenced sample was memory CD4+ T cells sorted from blood. Subset specified: CD45RA-negative fraction. These receptor sequences come from a young woman in good health.

The chain is built from TRBV7-9 and TRBJ1-1; 7 bases agree with TRBD1. Germline CDR1 and CDR2: SEHNR and FQNEAQ (reference sequence). V shed 5 bases and J 3 bases; nucleotides not matched to a gene: 3. This CDR3 region has 13 residues. CDR3 DNA sequence: TGTGCCAGCAGCACCAGGGGGGACACTGAAGCTTTCTTT. Its protein product is CASSTRGDTEAFF.

CDR3 DNA: TGTGCCAGTAGTATAACGGACGGAGGAAACACCATATATTTT. It codes for CASSITDGGNTIYF. The rearrangement joins TRBV19 to TRBJ1-3; D gene unclear. Germline loops: CDR1 LNHDA, CDR2 SQIVND (reference sequence). V was clipped by 2 bases and J by 4 bases, with 9 bases between them. The CDR3 runs 14 residues.

The rearrangement links TRBV30 to TRBJ2-2; 8 positions agree with TRBD2. Per the germline V gene, CDR1 is GTSNPN and CDR2 is SVGIG (reference sequence). J gave up 6 bases and V 1 base, and 7 bases lay outside the gene matches. The CDR3 covers 15 residues. The chain's CDR3 is CAWSALTTSAGELFF. The CDR3 DNA reads as TGTGCCTGGAGTGCCTTAACGACTAGCGCCGGGGAGCTGTTTTTT. The full variable domain, its missing parts supplied by reference TRBV30 and TRBJ2-2, is SQTIHQWPATLVQPVGSPLSLECTVEGTSNPNLYWYRQAAGRGLQLLFYSVGIGQISSEVPQNLSASRPQDRQFILSSKKLLLSDSGFYLCAWSALTTSAGELFFGEGSRLTVL.

This clone was counted a few times. The chain carries TRBV6-1 and TRBJ1-2; 8 positions agree with TRBD1. The CDR3 sequence is 13 residues long. Looked up from germline, CDR1 is MNHNS and CDR2 is SASEGT. After removal of 3 bases from V and 7 bases from J, the junction contained 4 bases not matched to a gene. Written as DNA, the CDR3 is TGTGCCAGCAGTGATGTACAGGGGGTTGGCTACACCTTC. It specifies CASSDVQGVGYTF.

The chain couples TRBV9 to TRBJ1-1, with a weak D call TRBD1 (5 bases). The V end was cut by 0 bases, the J end by 5 bases, with 29 bases between. Germline V gives CDR1 SGDLS, CDR2 YYNGEE. The CDR3 contains 20 residues. CDR3 nucleotides: TGTGCCAGCAGCGTAGGTCAGCGGGGCAGGTTAGGGACCCCGGGGACTGAAGCTTTCTTT. Its protein product is CASSVGQRGRLGTPGTEAFF.

The chain carries TRBV13 and TRBJ2-7, with 9 bases aligning to TRBD2. Germline V CDR1 and CDR2: PRHDT, FYEKMQ (reference sequence). With 0 bases clipped from V and 6 bases from J, the junction kept 9 bases outside the gene matches. This CDR3 has 16 residues. CDR3 loop: CASSLGRASGIPEQYF. CDR3 nucleotide sequence: TGTGCCAGCAGCTTAGGCCGGGCTAGCGGGATTCCCGAGCAGTACTTC.

The CDR3 reads CASSPAQQGGSGYTF. Here the CDR3 DNA reads TGTGCCAGCTCTCCGGCCCAACAGGGAGGTTCTGGCTACACCTTC. V usage is TRBV18 and J usage is TRBJ1-2; maybe TRBD1 (6 bases). The V end lost 6 bases, the J end lost 7 bases, and 21 bases lay between the germline ends. This CDR3 spans 15 amino acids. Germline CDR1 is KGHSH and CDR2 is LQKENI.

This clone turned up a few times. The gene calls are TRBV28 and TRBJ1-2; 8 positions agree with TRBD1. The V segment lost 4 bases and the J segment 7 bases; nucleotides outside the gene matches: 8. The CDR3 is 14 residues long. Germline CDR1 MDHEN, CDR2 SYDVKM. The CDR3: CASSSGQGGSGYTF. CDR3 in DNA: TGTGCCAGCAGTTCTGGACAGGGCGGGAGTGGCTACACCTTC.

The rearrangement uses TRBV6-5 and TRBJ2-7; 7 bases match TRBD2. J was trimmed by 0 bases and V by 6 bases; bases with no gene match: 8. Germline-derived CDR1 and CDR2 are MNHEY and SVGAGI. The CDR3 spans 15 residues. The CDR3, as DNA: TGTGCCAGCAGGGTGCGGGAGAGGGGCTCCTACGAGCAGTACTTC. It translates to CASRVRERGSYEQYF.

In its sample, this clone was seen a few times. This chain uses TRBV20-1 with TRBJ1-2, with D possibly TRBD1 on 5 matching bases. The CDR3 is 11 amino acids. The germline V gene encodes CDR1 DFQATT and CDR2 SNEGSKA (reference sequence). The CDR3 loop is CNVQEDYGYTF. In nucleotides, the CDR3 is TGCAACGTACAGGAGGACTATGGCTACACCTTC.

The V gene is TRBV28, the J gene TRBJ1-2; 7 nucleotides agree with TRBD1. Per the germline V gene, CDR1 is MDHEN and CDR2 is SYDVKM. The CDR3 covers 16 residues. V shed 7 bases, J shed 0 bases, and the junction held 11 bases outside the gene matches. The CDR3: CASTKGGTAANYGYTF. Here the CDR3 DNA reads TGTGCCAGCACCAAGGGGGGGACAGCAGCTAACTATGGCTACACCTTC.

V gene TRBV25-1 combines with J gene TRBJ1-5; no clear D gene. The CDR3 length is 15 residues. The V and J ends lost 1 base and 4 bases respectively, with 11 bases between them. Germline V gene data show CDR1 as MGHDK and CDR2 as SYGVNS. CDR3: CASSESGEWNQPQHF. The CDR3 coding sequence is TGTGCCAGCAGTGAATCCGGGGAATGGAATCAGCCCCAGCATTTT.

V gene TRBV5-1 combines with J gene TRBJ2-5; D is unclear. The V gene lost 8 bases and the J gene lost 2 bases, with 16 bases spanning the gap. Germline CDR1 SGHRS, CDR2 YFSETQ. This CDR3 spans 14 amino acids. The CDR3 loop reads CASTLQQPQETQYF. Here the CDR3 DNA reads TGCGCCAGTACACTTCAGCAGCCTCAAGAGACCCAGTACTTC.

J is TRBJ2-7 and V is TRBV28, with 9 nucleotides matching TRBD2. The CDR3 is 14 residues long. J was trimmed by 6 bases and V by 5 bases; bases with no gene match: 8. CDR1 and CDR2 from the germline V gene are MDHEN and SYDVKM. The CDR3 coding sequence is TGTGCCAGCAGTACCGAAGGGACTAGCCGCGAGCAGTACTTC. This gives the protein CASSTEGTSREQYF.

In its sample, this clone was seen a few times. The chain combines TRBV30 with TRBJ2-5; 13 nucleotides line up with TRBD2. The CDR3 length is 15 residues. The junction had 3 bases not matched to a gene; V was cut back by 0 bases and J by 5 bases. Germline V gene lookup returns CDR1 GTSNPN and CDR2 SVGIG (reference sequence). The CDR3 bases are TGTGCCTGGAGTGTGGGACTAGCGGGAACGGAGACCCAGTACTTC. This encodes CAWSVGLAGTETQYF.

The chain has TRBV7-8 and TRBJ2-2, with 10 bases matching TRBD2. The CDR3 extends over 16 amino acids. Per the germline V gene, CDR1 is SGHVS and CDR2 is FQNEAQ. V dropped 7 bases and J dropped 2; count of bases not matched to a gene: 7. CDR3 amino acids: CASIRSGRTNTGELFF. The CDR3 DNA sequence: TGTGCCAGCATCCGTAGCGGGAGGACTAACACCGGGGAGCTGTTTTTT.

This rearrangement joins TRBV6-1 to TRBJ2-7; tentatively, D is TRBD1 (5 bases). CDR1 MNHNS and CDR2 SASEGT come from the germline V gene. This CDR3 has 14 amino acids. V gave up 4 bases and J gave up 0 bases, with 10 bases separating them. CDR3 region: CASSGDRVSYEQYF. CDR3 DNA sequence: TGTGCCAGCAGTGGCGACAGAGTCTCCTACGAGCAGTACTTC.

This clone was seen a handful of times. The sample holds other DNA sequences that translate to the same CDR3. The J gene is TRBJ2-1, the V gene TRBV5-1; 8 bases map to TRBD2. The germline V gene encodes CDR1 SGHRS and CDR2 YFSETQ. This CDR3 contains 15 residues. J was trimmed by 2 bases and V by 4 bases; bases with no gene match: 5. CDR3 sequence reads: CASSLTSVAYNEQFF. CDR3 nucleotides: TGCGCCAGCAGCCTGACTAGCGTGGCCTACAATGAGCAGTTCTTC.